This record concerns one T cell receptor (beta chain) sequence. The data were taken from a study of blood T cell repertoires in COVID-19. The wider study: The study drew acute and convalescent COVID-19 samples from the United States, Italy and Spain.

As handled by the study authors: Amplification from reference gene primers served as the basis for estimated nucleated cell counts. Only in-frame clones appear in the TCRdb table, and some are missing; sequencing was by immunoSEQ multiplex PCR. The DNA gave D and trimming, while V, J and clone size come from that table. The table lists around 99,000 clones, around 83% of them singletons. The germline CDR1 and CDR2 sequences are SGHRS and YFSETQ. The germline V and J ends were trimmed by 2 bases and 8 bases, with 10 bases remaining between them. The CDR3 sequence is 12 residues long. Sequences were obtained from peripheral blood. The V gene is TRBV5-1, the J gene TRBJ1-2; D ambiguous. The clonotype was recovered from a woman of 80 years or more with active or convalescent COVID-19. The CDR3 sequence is CASSFGVRGYTF. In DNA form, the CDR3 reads TGCGCCAGCAGCTTCGGGGTTAGGGGCTACACCTTC.